This is a list of T cell receptor beta chains from one sample in a study of vaccination effects on CD4 cells after COVID-19. Their recognized antigens are unknown. Clones were sequenced by immunoSEQ multiplex PCR, and TCRdb holds only the in-frame ones, with some missing. The profile shows more than 40,000 clones, around 74% of them singletons. The sequences come from CD4+ T cells from PBMCs cultured with HCoV-OC43 spike peptides, collected after COVID-19 vaccination. The receptors were sampled from a human donor who received a COVID-19 vaccine. Both conserved end residues are part of each CDR3. D genes are given only for firm matches.

CDR3	D	length	V
CASSNPSGRAWDTGELFF	TRBD2	18	TRBV4-1
CAIRGAGEYETQYF	TRBD2	14	TRBV10-3
CASSSGTSGTGELFF	TRBD2	15	TRBV5-1
CASSLASGVDEQFF	TRBD2	14	TRBV11-2
CASRLAGRALRGELFF	.	16	TRBV27
CASSFRGSLTYEQYF	TRBD2	15	TRBV27
CASSPDRGRYEQFF	TRBD1	14	TRBV5-1
CASSYSGDTNEKLFF	.	15	TRBV6-5
CASSDLRYGYTF	.	12	TRBV10-1
CASSIDILDTQYF	.	13	TRBV19
CAWTTSSGNTIYF	.	13	TRBV30
CASSPMDNPRGTEAFF	.	16	TRBV18
CSVSSYNEQFF	.	11	TRBV20-1
CASSGYLASGGAYNEQFF	TRBD2	18	TRBV5-1
CASSETTSELTDTQYF	TRBD2	16	TRBV2
CASSSMGAGGGYTF	TRBD1	14	TRBV7-8
CAWSVRGSSGQPQHF	.	15	TRBV30
CASSATGGNQPQHF	TRBD1	14	TRBV5-1
CASSTPGDSWGEQYF	.	15	TRBV19
CASSRGGLAGSTDTQYF	TRBD2	17	TRBV4-1
CASSERGHGRNTIYF	.	15	TRBV4-1
CASSISGAGANYGYTF	.	16	TRBV19
CASSPPAGGNTIYF	.	14	TRBV18
CASSLAGGVSGELFF	TRBD2	15	TRBV10-1